This T cell receptor beta chain was documented in a study of cytomegalovirus exposure and HLA in healthy donors. The CDR3 is made up of 18 amino acids. The V gene's germline CDR1 is SSHAT and CDR2 FNYEAQ (reference sequence). Notes on this clone: The antigen remains unidentified. The germline gene is not matched at one end of the junction; a read error may be the cause.

General study results and limits: As a later analysis showed, a missense DCLRE1C variant was linked to trimming of TCR beta V- and J-genes. TCR beta sequences reportedly predicted most subjects' HLA-A and HLA-B alleles accurately.

Use of 60 Vbeta and 13 Jbeta primers characterized the PCR. Sequencing was performed with immunoSEQ multiplex PCR; in TCRdb, only in-frame clones are kept and a portion is missing. The sample has under 150,000 clones; more than 70% are singletons. The clonotype was recovered from a male donor in good health and CMV-seropositive. What was sequenced was PBMCs. This sequence joins TRBV7-7 and TRBJ2-5; 7 bases fit TRBD1. CDR3 DNA: TGTGCTAGCAGCTTAGGAAAACAGGGGCTCCGGTACCAAGAGACCCAGTACTTC. Residues: CASSLGKQGLRYQETQYF.